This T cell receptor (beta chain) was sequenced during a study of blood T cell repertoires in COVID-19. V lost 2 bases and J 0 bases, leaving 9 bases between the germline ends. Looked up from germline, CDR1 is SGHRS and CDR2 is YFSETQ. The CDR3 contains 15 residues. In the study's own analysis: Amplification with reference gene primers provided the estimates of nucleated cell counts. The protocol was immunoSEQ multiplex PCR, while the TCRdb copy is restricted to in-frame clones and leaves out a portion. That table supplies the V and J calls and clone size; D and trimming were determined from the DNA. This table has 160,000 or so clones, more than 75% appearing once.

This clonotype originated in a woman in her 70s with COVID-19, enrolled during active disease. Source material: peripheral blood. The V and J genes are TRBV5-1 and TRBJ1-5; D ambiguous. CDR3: CASSFPGNSNQPQHF. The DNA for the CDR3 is TGCGCCAGCAGCTTCCCGGGGAATAGCAATCAGCCCCAGCATTTT.